This T cell receptor beta chain was captured by sequencing in a study of blood T cell repertoires in COVID-19. The wider study: Samples taken during acute and convalescent COVID-19 were collected in the United States, Italy and Spain. T cells, B-cell-depleted T cells, or PBMCs provided the cDNA or gDNA that served as material.

The V gene's germline CDR1 is SGHNT and CDR2 YYREEE (reference sequence). V was clipped by 2 bases and J by 2 bases; unmatched bases: 5. The CDR3 covers 16 residues. Data came from immunoSEQ multiplex PCR; TCRdb stores just in-frame clones and leaves some out. This table holds 90,000 or so clones, around 88% found once. The chain joins TRBV5-4 to TRBJ1-2; 11 bases map to TRBD1. This clonotype was obtained from a man in his sixties with acute or convalescent COVID-19. The specimen sequenced was peripheral blood. CDR3 DNA: TGTGCCAGCAGCTTAATTGGACAGGGGGCCAACTATGGCTACACCTTC. It is translated as CASSLIGQGANYGYTF.